The TCR beta chain described here comes from a study of blood T cell repertoires in COVID-19. Study at large: Researchers got acute and convalescent COVID-19 samples from the United States, Italy and Spain. The analysed material was cDNA or gDNA that came from T cells, B-cell-depleted T cells, or PBMCs.

Study processing details: For nucleated cells, counts were estimated from reference gene primer amplification. Clones were sequenced by immunoSEQ multiplex PCR, and TCRdb holds only the in-frame ones, with some missing. Clone size and the V and J calls come from that table; the DNA yielded D and trimming. The sample comprises fewer than 300,000 clones, approximately 87% of which are singletons, and over 1.2% rests with the top ten. The junction had 5 bases not matched to a gene; V was cut back by 2 bases and J by 2 bases. The CDR3 is made up of 15 amino acids. Germline V CDR1 and CDR2: SGHNT, YYREEE (reference sequence).

The source is a woman in her 40s who had recovered from COVID-19. Source material: peripheral blood. This rearrangement joins TRBV5-4 to TRBJ2-7; 9 bases are a match to TRBD2. In DNA form, the CDR3 reads TGTGCCAGCAGCTTCCGGACTAGCGAGGCCTACGAGCAGTACTTC. As protein: CASSFRTSEAYEQYF.